This TCR beta chain was documented in a study of cytomegalovirus exposure and HLA in healthy donors. Germline V gene lookup returns CDR1 SGDLS and CDR2 YYNGEE. CDR3 length equals 18 residues. V lost 2 bases to trimming and J lost 5 bases; unmatched junction nucleotides: 9. Researchers ran the PCR with 60 Vbeta and 13 Jbeta primers. TCRdb keeps only in-frame clones here, not all; method: immunoSEQ multiplex PCR. The sample data list about 67,000 clones. Sequenced sample: PBMCs. The sequence came from a woman aged 25-40 years in good health and CMV-seronegative. This chain connects TRBV9 to TRBJ2-3, with TRBD2 matching 15 bases. Here the CDR3 reads CASSVAGTSGRRGDTQYF. CDR3 DNA: TGTGCCAGCAGCGTGGCCGGGACTAGCGGGAGGAGGGGAGATACGCAGTATTTT.